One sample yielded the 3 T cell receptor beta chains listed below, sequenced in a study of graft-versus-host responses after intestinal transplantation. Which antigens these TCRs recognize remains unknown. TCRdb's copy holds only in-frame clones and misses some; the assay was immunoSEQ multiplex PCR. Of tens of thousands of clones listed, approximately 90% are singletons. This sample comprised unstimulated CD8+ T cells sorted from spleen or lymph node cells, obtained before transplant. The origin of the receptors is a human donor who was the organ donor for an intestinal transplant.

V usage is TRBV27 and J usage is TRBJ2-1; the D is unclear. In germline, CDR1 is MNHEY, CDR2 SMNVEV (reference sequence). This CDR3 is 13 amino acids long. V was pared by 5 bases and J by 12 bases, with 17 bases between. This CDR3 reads CASSGPLAMAQFF. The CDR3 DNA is TGTGCCAGCAGTGGGCCCCTCGCAATGGCGCAGTTCTTC.

The CDR3 nucleotides are TGTGCCAGCAGCACCAACCGGGACACATACTATGGCTACACCTTC. It yields the protein CASSTNRDTYYGYTF. The V and J genes are TRBV5-4 and TRBJ1-2; D perhaps matches TRBD1 (6 bases). This CDR3 contains 15 residues. Germline-derived CDR1 and CDR2 are SGHNT and YYREEE (reference sequence). The V end lost 4 bases, the J end lost 3 bases, and 16 bases lay between the germline ends.

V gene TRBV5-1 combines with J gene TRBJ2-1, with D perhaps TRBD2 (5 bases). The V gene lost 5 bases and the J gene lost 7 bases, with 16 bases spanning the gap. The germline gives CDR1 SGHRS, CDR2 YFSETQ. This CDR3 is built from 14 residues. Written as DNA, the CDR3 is TGCGCCAGCAGTCCCACGGGATTCGGTAATGAGCAGTTCTTC. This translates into CASSPTGFGNEQFF.